This T cell receptor beta chain came from a study of blood T cell repertoires in COVID-19. Study in general: The United States, Italy and Spain provided the acute and convalescent COVID-19 samples. The cDNA or gDNA used as material had been derived from T cells, B-cell-depleted T cells, or PBMCs.

Original processing notes: Amplified reference gene primers provided the basis for estimating nucleated cell counts. Profiling relied on immunoSEQ multiplex PCR, and the TCRdb table lists in-frame clones only, not all of them. The DNA gave D and trimming, while V, J and clone size come from that table. Here the sample spans 60,000 to 90,000 clones, 84% being singletons. The V and J ends lost 4 bases and 3 bases respectively, with 16 bases between them. Germline V gene data show CDR1 as SEHNR and CDR2 as FQNEAQ (reference sequence). The CDR3 is 16 amino acids. The TCR originated in a man between 45 and 60 years old with acute or convalescent COVID-19. The sequencing input was peripheral blood. The chain is built from TRBV7-9 and TRBJ1-5; TRBD1 might be the D (6 bases). The CDR3 DNA sequence: TGTGCCAGCAGCTCCTCGGGTGGGGGGGCCAATCAGCCCCAGCATTTT. It codes for CASSSSGGGANQPQHF.